These 5 T cell receptor beta chains originate from one sample sequenced in a study of OX40 agonist ivuxolimab in advanced cancers. Here immunoSEQ multiplex PCR was the method, and the copy in TCRdb shows in-frame clones only, minus some. The sample has around 17,000 clones; about three quarters are singletons. The starting material was CD4+ or CD8+ T cells sorted from blood, obtained in a trial of the OX40 agonist ivuxolimab. These receptors originate from an adult with an advanced solid tumor such as melanoma, head and neck, liver or kidney cancer.

V and J are TRBV11-2 and TRBJ1-5; no reliable D call. CDR1 SGHAT and CDR2 FQNNGV come from the germline V gene. CDR3 length equals 15 residues. The germline V and J ends were trimmed by 3 bases and 2 bases, with 11 bases remaining between them. The CDR3 sequence: CASSLGPGGNQPQHF. The CDR3 region has the DNA TGTGCCAGCAGCTTGGGCCCCGGCGGCAATCAGCCCCAGCATTTT.

V usage is TRBV4-3 and J usage is TRBJ1-2; no firm D call. The ends were cut back, 0 bases at V and 4 bases at J, with 9 bases in the middle. The CDR3 consists of 14 residues. Germline loops: CDR1 LGHNA, CDR2 YSLEER. Written as DNA, the CDR3 is TGCGCCAGCAGCCAAGATTGGGGATTCTATGGCTACACCTTC. It encodes CASSQDWGFYGYTF.

This chain uses TRBV5-6 with TRBJ2-1; maybe TRBD2 (6 bases). The CDR3 is 15 amino acids. Germline CDR1 is SGHDT and CDR2 is YYEEEE. V was shortened by 0 bases and J by 7 bases, with 14 bases between the two germline ends. The CDR3 spells CASSLDSGFGNEQFF. The CDR3 coding sequence is TGTGCCAGCAGCTTGGACAGCGGGTTCGGAAATGAGCAGTTCTTC. Supplemented by reference TRBV5-6 and TRBJ2-1, the full variable domain reads DAGVTQSPTHLIKTRGQQVTLRCSPKSGHDTVSWYQQALGQGPQFIFQYYEEEERQRGNFPDRFSGHQFPNYSSELNVNALLLGDSALYLCASSLDSGFGNEQFFGPGTRLTVL.

The V gene is TRBV5-6, the J gene TRBJ2-1; TRBD2 is a possible D gene (6 bases). Germline V CDR1 and CDR2: SGHDT, YYEEEE. V was clipped by 2 bases and J by 0 bases, with 9 bases between them. This CDR3 region has 15 residues. In DNA, the CDR3 is TGTGCCAGCAGCTTCGGAGGGAGCTCCTACAATGAGCAGTTCTTC. Amino acid sequence: CASSFGGSSYNEQFF.

The V call is TRBV7-8, the J call TRBJ2-7; 11 bases fit TRBD1. The CDR3 length is 16 residues. Germline CDR1 and CDR2: SGHVS and FQNEAQ. V shed 5 bases and J 4 bases; nucleotides not matched to a gene: 10. Written as DNA, the CDR3 is TGTGCCAGCAGCACGCGGGACAGGGGGGGAGCATACGAGCAGTACTTC. It specifies CASSTRDRGGAYEQYF.